This TCR beta chain was obtained from a study of cytomegalovirus exposure and HLA in healthy donors. Study-wide findings and caveats: One later analysis, an examination of the 120 validation repertoires, found that first-cohort TCR clusters tended to co-occur in them.

Trimming left V 0 bases short and J 5 bases short, with 16 bases between. Per germline, CDR1 LGHNA and CDR2 YSLEER. The CDR3 length is 16 residues. With respect to this clone: Its antigen is still unknown.

Method: immunoSEQ multiplex PCR; TCRdb's copy keeps in-frame clones and lacks some. The sample contains approximately 180,000 clones, about 83% of which appear only once. The receptor comes from a woman in her twenties or thirties in good health and CMV-seronegative. Sequencing used PBMCs. This sequence joins TRBV4-3 and TRBJ1-2; tentatively, D is TRBD1 (6 bases). CDR3 DNA: TGCGCCAGCAGCCAAGATCCAGGCAGTCAGGGGTATGGCTACACCTTC. It codes for CASSQDPGSQGYGYTF.